The sequence of this T cell receptor (beta chain) was determined in a study of regulatory T cells in long-lasting Graves disease. To make TCR beta libraries, researchers used iRepertoire HTBI primers and Arm-PCR of CDR3 regions. Per the original data handling: Identification yielded around 58 TRBV and roughly 14 TRBJ segments across samples. TCRdb redid the calling of the multiplex PCR reads with MiXCR, one entry per CDR3 protein. Clone size and V and J calls follow TCRdb, not the original study. The table records a few hundred thousand distinct CDR3 sequences, roughly 17% of them present only once. Time point meaning: newly diagnosed GD, antithyroid drugs for less than 3 months. The TCR library was made from RNA that had been extracted from PBMCs in TRIzol. Roughly 9 milliliters of peripheral blood were drawn into EDTA tubes. This clonotype was detected a few times. Its antigen is still unknown. The V end was cut by 1 base, the J end by 6 bases, with 15 bases between. CDR1 and CDR2 (germline): SGHDT, YYEEEE. The CDR3 has 15 residues.

Study-wide findings and caveats: The analysis examined peripheral blood only and excluded thyroid tissue.

These same data were also listed under a study on T cells in Graves' hyperthyroidism and ophthalmopathy.

This sequence was found in a middle-aged man with Graves disease. The V call is TRBV5-6, the J call TRBJ2-3; maybe TRBD2 (5 bases). The sequences come from peripheral blood mononuclear cells (PBMCs), collected at new diagnosis, from a patient treated with antithyroid drugs. The CDR3 spells CASSLSGSSGDTQYF. CDR3 DNA: TGTGCCAGCAGCTTGTCGGGCAGCTCGGGGGATACGCAGTATTTT.